Sequencing of this T cell receptor (beta chain) was carried out in a study of blood T cell repertoires in COVID-19. Study at large: PBMCs, B-cell-depleted T cells, or T cells were the source of the cDNA or gDNA that made up the material.

Sequencing was performed with immunoSEQ multiplex PCR; in TCRdb, only in-frame clones are kept and a portion is missing. The sample has around 200,000 clones, about 90% seen once. The receptor was isolated from a man between 40 and 49 years old with active or convalescent COVID-19. Sequenced input: peripheral blood.

CDR3 in DNA: TGTGCCAGCAGCCAGGCGGGACTACCCTACGAGCAGTACTTC. This gives the protein CASSQAGLPYEQYF. V gene TRBV14 combines with J gene TRBJ2-7, with TRBD2 matching 7 bases. The CDR3 contains 14 residues. Losses at the gene ends were 3 bases for V and 2 bases for J; bases not matched to a gene: 4. Germline CDR1 is SGHDN and CDR2 is FVKESK.